The rows below give T cell receptor beta chains drawn from one sample of a study of T cell responses to AZD1222 COVID-19 vaccine. The protocol was immunoSEQ multiplex PCR, while the TCRdb copy is restricted to in-frame clones and leaves out a portion. The repertoire includes about 120,000 clones, about 90% of them detected once, and more than 13% sits in the top ten. The sequences come from peripheral blood, collected on day 0 of AZD1222 vaccination. All receptors come from an adult in good health. Each CDR3 is given with its conserved first and last residue. D genes are given only for firm matches. Size is omitted from some rows. Given values are once, few, many or a class for expanded clones.

j_gene	v_gene	abundance	d_gene	CDR3nt	CDR3aa
TRBJ2-6	TRBV21-1	.	.	TGTGCCAGCAGCAAAATACGGTTTCGCTCTGGGGCCAACGTCCTGACTTTC	CASSKIRFRSGANVLTF
TRBJ1-4	TRBV20-1	.	.	TGCAGTGCTAGTTTTACGGACATTGCAACTAATGAAAAACTGTTTTTT	CSASFTDIATNEKLFF
TRBJ1-5	TRBV30	.	.	TGTGCCTGGTGTGGGGCTGGTCAGCCCCAGCATTTT	CAWCGAGQPQHF
TRBJ1-1	TRBV5-3	.	.	TGTGCCAGAAGCCGGAGTAGGGGGAACACTGAAGCTTTCTTT	CARSRSRGNTEAFF
TRBJ2-1	TRBV6-5	.	.	TGTGCCAGCAGTAACACAGAGTTCAATGAGCAGTTCTTC	CASSNTEFNEQFF
TRBJ1-6	TRBV2	.	TRBD1	TGTGCCAGCAGTGGAGACAGGGTGCGGAATTCACCCCTCCACTTT	CASSGDRVRNSPLHF
TRBJ2-6	TRBV6-2/TRBV6-3	.	.	TGTGCCAGCAGTTACCAGGCGGCTGGGGCCAACGTCCTGACTTTC	CASSYQAAGANVLTF
TRBJ1-2	TRBV4-1	.	.	TGCGCCAGCAGCTTCCGGACGGAAGGCTATGGCTACACCTTC	CASSFRTEGYGYTF
TRBJ2-7	TRBV20-1	.	.	TGCAGTGCTAGGACAGAATACGAGCAGTACTTC	CSARTEYEQYF
TRBJ2-4	TRBV6-5	.	.	TGTGCCAGCGCGCAGCGGGGACAAGCCAAAAACATTCAGTACTTC	CASAQRGQAKNIQYF
TRBJ1-1	TRBV5-4	.	TRBD1	TGTGCCAGCAGCCCAAGGACAGGGGGCCATCAATCATCAGCTTTCTTT	CASSPRTGGHQSSAFF
TRBJ2-5	TRBV7-2	.	TRBD2	TGTGCCAGCAGCTTAGCGCGGGGGTTCCAAGAGACCCAGTACTTC	CASSLARGFQETQYF
TRBJ1-2	TRBV5-6	.	.	TGTGCCAGCAGCTTGTTATGGGCGGGCTCGAGGAGAGGCTACACCTTC	CASSLLWAGSRRGYTF
TRBJ1-2	TRBV24-1	.	.	TGTGCCACCAGTGACCGGGGAGGCTACACCTTC	CATSDRGGYTF
TRBJ2-5	TRBV9	.	TRBD1	TGTGCCAGCAGCGTAGGCACAGGGGCAGAGACCCAGTACTTC	CASSVGTGAETQYF
TRBJ2-7	TRBV7-8	.	.	TGTGCCAGCAGGGAGGCTGCAGTGGCAAGCCGCGAGCAGTACTTC	CASREAAVASREQYF
TRBJ1-2	TRBV11-2	.	.	TGTGCCAGCAGCTCGCAAGGTCGGTATGGTGGCTACACCTTC	CASSSQGRYGGYTF
TRBJ2-2	TRBV10-1	.	.	TGCGCCAGCAGCCTGGTGGCCTCGGGGGAGCTGTTTTTT	CASSLVASGELFF
TRBJ2-1	TRBV24-1	.	TRBD2	TGTGCCACCAGTGAGACTAGCGGGAACTACAATGAGCAGTTCTTC	CATSETSGNYNEQFF
TRBJ1-1	TRBV2	.	.	TGTGCCAGCCACTACACGAACACTGAAGCTTTCTTT	CASHYTNTEAFF
TRBJ1-1	TRBV7-8	once	.	TGTGCCAGCACCCGTTTGGTGAACACTGAAGCTTTCTTT	CASTRLVNTEAFF
TRBJ2-3	TRBV7-9	.	TRBD2	TGTGCCAGCAGCTTAGGGGTGGAGTCTAGCGGGAGTTCAGATACGCAGTATTTT	CASSLGVESSGSSDTQYF
TRBJ2-7	TRBV28	.	TRBD1	TGTGCCAGTTCGGGACAGGGGCTAATCGAGCAGTACTTC	CASSGQGLIEQYF
TRBJ1-2	TRBV6-2/TRBV6-3	.	.	TGTGCCAGCAGTTCCGCGGACTCTTCTAACTATGGCTACACCTTC	CASSSADSSNYGYTF
TRBJ1-6	TRBV5-1	.	.	TGCGCCAGCAAATCAAGGGACAATTCACCCCTCCACTTT	CASKSRDNSPLHF
TRBJ1-4	TRBV10-3	.	.	TGTGCCATCAGTGAGTCGGGGTTTAATGAAAAACTGTTTTTT	CAISESGFNEKLFF
TRBJ1-1	TRBV7-9	.	.	TGTGCCAGCAGCCCTAGGGGAGACACTGAAGCTTTCTTT	CASSPRGDTEAFF
TRBJ2-3	TRBV6-4	.	TRBD2	TGTGCCAGCAGTGTGGTAGCGGGGTCCACAGATACGCAGTATTTT	CASSVVAGSTDTQYF
TRBJ1-2	TRBV5-4	.	.	TGTGCCAGCAGCTTGAGCGTCAGTGGAGGCTTTAACTATGGCTACACCTTC	CASSLSVSGGFNYGYTF
TRBJ1-5	TRBV4-3	few	.	TGCGCCAGCAGCCCGTCGGGGGGCAATCAGCCCCAGCATTTT	CASSPSGGNQPQHF
TRBJ1-5	TRBV7-9	.	.	TGTGCCAGCAGCTTTTTCACAGGCGATAGCAATCAGCCCCAGCATTTT	CASSFFTGDSNQPQHF
TRBJ2-1	TRBV13	.	.	TGTGCCAGCAGCTTCCAGGGGTATACGGGGAATGAGCAGTTCTTC	CASSFQGYTGNEQFF
TRBJ1-2	TRBV19	.	TRBD1	TGTGCCAGTAGTTCGACAGGGACTCAGAATGGCTACACCTTC	CASSSTGTQNGYTF
TRBJ1-6	TRBV6-6	.	TRBD1	TGTGCCAGCAGCCCCGGACAGGGTAATTCACCCCTCCACTTT	CASSPGQGNSPLHF
TRBJ1-1	TRBV6-6	.	TRBD1	TGTGCCAGCAGTTCTCGGGACAGCAGAAGTGAAGCTTTCTTT	CASSSRDSRSEAFF
TRBJ2-6	TRBV3-1/TRBV3-2	many	.	TGTGCCAGCAGCCAAGAAACTACGTTTACTGGGGCCAACGTCCTGACTTTC	CASSQETTFTGANVLTF
TRBJ1-2	TRBV7-2	.	.	TGTGCCAGCAGCTTATTTGGACCGACCCACAACTATGGCTACACCTTC	CASSLFGPTHNYGYTF
TRBJ2-1	TRBV10-3	.	TRBD2	TGTGCCATCAGCAGCCACGGGGGGGCGTTTAACAATGAGCAGTTCTTC	CAISSHGGAFNNEQFF
TRBJ1-2	TRBV29-1	.	.	TGCAGCGTTATTTGGGGGGGTAACTATGGCTACACCTTC	CSVIWGGNYGYTF
TRBJ1-6	TRBV6-1	.	TRBD1	TGTGCCAGCAGTGGCGGCGGGACAGGGAGATCCTATAATTCACCCCTCCACTTT	CASSGGGTGRSYNSPLHF
TRBJ1-1	TRBV6-6	.	TRBD1	TGTGCCAGCAGCACAAGGGACAGGGGGAACACTGAAGCTTTCTTT	CASSTRDRGNTEAFF
TRBJ2-1	TRBV7-9	few	.	TGTGCCAGCAGCTTAATGATTGGTGACAATGAGCAGTTCTTC	CASSLMIGDNEQFF
TRBJ1-4	TRBV25-1	.	TRBD1	TGTGCCAGCAGTGACACCGGGACAGGGTATGAAAAACTGTTTTTT	CASSDTGTGYEKLFF
TRBJ2-5	TRBV27	.	TRBD1	TGTGCCAGCAGCTCGGAAGGACAGGCGATGGAGACCCAGTACTTC	CASSSEGQAMETQYF
TRBJ1-3	TRBV4-1	.	.	TGCGCCAGCAGCCAAGGGCGCGGGTTGGGGGGGGGTGGAAACACCATATATTTT	CASSQGRGLGGGGNTIYF
TRBJ1-1	TRBV4-1	.	TRBD1	TGCGCCAGCAGCGCACAGGGGAAGAACACTGAAGCTTTCTTT	CASSAQGKNTEAFF
TRBJ1-4	TRBV18	.	.	TGTGCCAGCTCACCGTCAGGGGATCAGGAAAAACTGTTTTTT	CASSPSGDQEKLFF
TRBJ2-4	TRBV6-2/TRBV6-3	.	.	TGTGCCAGCAGCGAGCCTGCCCTAGCCAAAAACATTCAGTACTTC	CASSEPALAKNIQYF
TRBJ2-7	TRBV15	.	.	TGTGCCACCAGCAGAGATCTAAAACAGTACTTC	CATSRDLKQYF
TRBJ2-3	TRBV29-1	once	.	TGCAGCGGGCGAACAGGGTGGAGTCAGGATACGCAGTATTTT	CSGRTGWSQDTQYF